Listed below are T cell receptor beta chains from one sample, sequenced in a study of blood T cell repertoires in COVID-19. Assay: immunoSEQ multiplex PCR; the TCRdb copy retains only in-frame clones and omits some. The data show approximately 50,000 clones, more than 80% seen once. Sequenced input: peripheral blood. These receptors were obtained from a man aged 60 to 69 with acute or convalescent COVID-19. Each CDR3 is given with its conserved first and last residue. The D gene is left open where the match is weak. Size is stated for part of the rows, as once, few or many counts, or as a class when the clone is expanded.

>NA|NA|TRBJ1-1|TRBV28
TGTGCCAGCACGAGGCAGCCGAACACTGAAGCTTTCTTT
CASTRQPNTEAFF
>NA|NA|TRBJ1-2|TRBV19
TGTGCCAGTAGCCCAGGGGCGCCGGGCTACACCTTC
CASSPGAPGYTF
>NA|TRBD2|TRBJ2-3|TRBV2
TGTGCCAGCAGTCCGGGACTAGCGTACACAGATACGCAGTATTTT
CASSPGLAYTDTQYF
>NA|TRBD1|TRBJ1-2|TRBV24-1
TGTGCCACCGGCAGGGGGAACCCATACTATGGCTACACCTTC
CATGRGNPYYGYTF
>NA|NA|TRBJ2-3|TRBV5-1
TGCGCCAGCAGCTCCAAAGATACGCAGTATTTT
CASSSKDTQYF
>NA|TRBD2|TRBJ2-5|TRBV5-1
TGCGCCAGCAGCTCCTTAGCGGGAGAGACCCAGTACTTC
CASSSLAGETQYF
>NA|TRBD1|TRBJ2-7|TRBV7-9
TGTGCCAGCAGCCGGACAGGGGCCTCCTCCTACGAGCAGTACTTC
CASSRTGASSYEQYF
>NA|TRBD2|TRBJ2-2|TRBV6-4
TGTGCCAGCAGTGACTTAGCGGGATCGAACACCGGGGAGCTGTTTTTT
CASSDLAGSNTGELFF
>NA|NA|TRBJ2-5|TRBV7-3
TGTGCCAGCAGCTTAATGGGCGCCCTTACCGAGGGAGGCGAGACCCAGTACTTC
CASSLMGALTEGGETQYF
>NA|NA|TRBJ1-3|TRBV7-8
TGTGCCAGCAGGGAGAGCTCTGGAAACACCATATATTTT
CASRESSGNTIYF
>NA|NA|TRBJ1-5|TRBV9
TGTGCCAGCAGCGTAGGGACAGGCAATCAGCCCCAGCATTTT
CASSVGTGNQPQHF
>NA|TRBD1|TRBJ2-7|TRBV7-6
TGTGCCAGCAGCCCCAAGACAGGGGGCGAGTACGAGCAGTACTTC
CASSPKTGGEYEQYF
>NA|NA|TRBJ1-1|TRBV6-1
TGTGCCAGCAGTGAATTTGGGGCCTTGGGGACTGAAGCTTTCTTT
CASSEFGALGTEAFF
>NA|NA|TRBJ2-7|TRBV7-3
TGTGCCAGCAGCTTCCGGGAAGGAGAGCAGTACTTC
CASSFREGEQYF
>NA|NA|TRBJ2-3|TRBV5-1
TGCGCCAGCAGCCCTGAGGGGGGGGCAGATACGCAGTATTTT
CASSPEGGADTQYF
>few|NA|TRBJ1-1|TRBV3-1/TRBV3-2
TGTGCCAGCAGCCAAGATTATTACACTGAAGCTTTCTTT
CASSQDYYTEAFF
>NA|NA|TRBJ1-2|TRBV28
TGTGCCAGCAGTTTAAGGGAGCTTCTAGGCTACACCTTC
CASSLRELLGYTF
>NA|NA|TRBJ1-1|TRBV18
TGTGCCAGCTCACCACAACAGGGAGACACTGAAGCTTTCTTT
CASSPQQGDTEAFF
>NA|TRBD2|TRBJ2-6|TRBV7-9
TGTGCCAGCAGCTCCTTTGGGGAGGGACCCTCTGGGGCCAACGTCCTGACTTTC
CASSSFGEGPSGANVLTF
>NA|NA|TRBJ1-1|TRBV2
TGTGCCAGCAGTGAATCGCGGGGGGGGGCTTTCTTT
CASSESRGGAFF
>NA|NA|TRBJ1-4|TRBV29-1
TGCAGCGTAAGGGATGGGAGTAATAATGAAAAACTGTTTTTT
CSVRDGSNNEKLFF
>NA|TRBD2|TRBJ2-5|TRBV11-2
TGTGCCAGCAGCTTAGGGTATGTTAGCGGGAGGAACCAAGAGACCCAGTACTTC
CASSLGYVSGRNQETQYF
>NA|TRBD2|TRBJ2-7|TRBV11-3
TGTGCCAGCAGCCCCGGACTAGCCCCGGAGGACGAGCAGTACTTC
CASSPGLAPEDEQYF
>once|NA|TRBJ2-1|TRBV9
TGTGCCAGCACGGGGGGCTCGAGGGATGAGCAGTTCTTC
CASTGGSRDEQFF
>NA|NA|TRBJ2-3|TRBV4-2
TGTGCCAGCAGCCCGGGGGAACGAGATACGCAGTATTTT
CASSPGERDTQYF
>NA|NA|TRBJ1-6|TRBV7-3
TGTGCCAGCAGCTTAAATCCGGGGGCACCCCTCCACTTT
CASSLNPGAPLHF
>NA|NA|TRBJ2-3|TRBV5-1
TGCGCCAGCAGCTTGCCGGGGTACGATACGCAGTATTTT
CASSLPGYDTQYF